This T cell receptor beta chain was sequenced during a study of blood T cell repertoires in COVID-19. Participants were aged about 18 to 100 years from roughly 26 US areas. The CDR3 totals 15 residues. Per the germline V gene, CDR1 is SEHNR and CDR2 is FQNEAQ (reference sequence). The V end was cut by 3 bases, the J end by 5 bases, with 16 bases between. The data were produced by immunoSEQ multiplex PCR, yet TCRdb's version contains in-frame clones alone and is incomplete. Found here are 160,000 or so clones, about 80% of them singletons; the top ten hold 3% to 3.5%. The chain links TRBV7-9 to TRBJ2-5, with a weak D call TRBD1 (5 bases). The sample was PBMCs or T cells enriched from blood (not recorded which). The receptor was derived from a woman aged 60-70 years who had recovered from COVID-19. The CDR3 protein is CASSLSKGSWETQYF. CDR3 coding DNA: TGTGCCAGCAGCTTGTCAAAGGGGTCGTGGGAGACCCAGTACTTC.